Listed here are 18 T cell receptor beta chains from one sample, sequenced in a study of siplizumab effects on memory and regulatory T cells. TCRdb keeps only in-frame clones here, not all; method: immunoSEQ multiplex PCR. The table has some 80,000 clones, approximately 95% seen once. Specimen: CD8+ T cells sorted from blood. Receptors were obtained from a human donor in good health.

The chain is built from TRBV15 and TRBJ2-1; D uncertain. Trimming took 0 bases from V and 3 from J, leaving 12 bases between them. Per germline, CDR1 LNHNV and CDR2 YYDKDF (reference sequence). This CDR3 region has 16 residues. As DNA, the CDR3 is TGTGCCACCAGCAGAGACCCCCCGATGCGCTACAATGAGCAGTTCTTC. Amino acid sequence: CATSRDPPMRYNEQFF.

The genes are TRBV6-5 and TRBJ1-2; the D gene is possibly TRBD1 (5 bases). Germline CDR1 is MNHEY and CDR2 is SVGAGI. CDR3 size: 14 residues. The V gene lost 7 bases and the J gene lost 4 bases, with 16 bases spanning the gap. The CDR3 region has the DNA TGTGCCAGCACCCCTTCCGGGGACGGCTATGGCTACACCTTC. Amino acids: CASTPSGDGYGYTF.

This chain joins TRBV7-6 and TRBJ1-3; D is unresolved. The germline V and J ends were trimmed by 1 base and 0 bases, with 13 bases remaining between them. Germline V lookup: CDR1 SGHVS, CDR2 FNYEAQ. The CDR3 is 17 residues long. The CDR3 loop is CASSLGYSPNSGNTIYF. The CDR3 coding sequence is TGTGCCAGCAGCTTAGGGTATAGCCCCAACTCTGGAAACACCATATATTTT. Drawing the rest from reference TRBV7-6 and TRBJ1-3, the complete variable domain is GAGVSQSPRYKVTKRGQDVALRCDPISGHVSLYWYRQALGQGPEFLTYFNYEAQQDKSGLPNDRFSAERPEGSISTLTIQRTEQRDSAMYRCASSLGYSPNSGNTIYFGEGSWLTVV.

This clone has a single count. The chain combines TRBV4-1 with TRBJ2-7; 9 bases agree with TRBD1. CDR3 length: 17 amino acids. In germline, CDR1 is MGHRA, CDR2 YSYEKL. V lost 0 bases and J lost 4; bases outside the gene matches: 10. DNA for the CDR3: TGCGCCAGCAGCCAAGATCTTTTTGGGACAGGGAGTTACGAGCAGTACTTC. Protein: CASSQDLFGTGSYEQYF.

The V gene is TRBV27, the J gene TRBJ1-1, with D maybe TRBD1 (6 bases). Germline values: CDR1 MNHEY, CDR2 SMNVEV (reference sequence). The CDR3 spans 16 residues. V was cut by 6 bases and J by 3 bases, with 20 bases left in between. CDR3 bases: TGTGCCAGCAGAGTCAGGGGCATCCACGGGGACACTGAAGCTTTCTTT. Translating gives CASRVRGIHGDTEAFF.

This clone was seen just once. This chain joins TRBV14 and TRBJ2-7; TRBD2 matches 8 bases. V gave up 4 bases and J gave up 1 base; unmatched junction bases: 0. Germline V gives CDR1 SGHDN, CDR2 FVKESK. The CDR3 is 13 residues long. The CDR3 coding sequence is TGTGCCAGCAGCCTAGCGGGGTCCTACGAGCAGTACTTC. This codes for CASSLAGSYEQYF.

This clone was recorded only once. The rearrangement joins TRBV5-1 to TRBJ1-1, with D perhaps matching TRBD1 (5 bases). This CDR3 region has 18 residues. V lost 5 bases, J lost 1 base, and 24 bases lay in between. Germline V gene sequence: CDR1 SGHRS, CDR2 YFSETQ. In DNA form, the CDR3 reads TGCGCCAGCAGGGGACTTGGTTCAGAACAGCTAGGGAACACTGAAGCTTTCTTT. Its protein product is CASRGLGSEQLGNTEAFF.

This clone was counted between two and nine times. The chain is built from TRBV10-3 and TRBJ2-1; D is uncertain. V lost 4 bases, J lost 13 bases, and 17 bases lay in between. Germline V gene data show CDR1 as ENHRY and CDR2 as SYGVKD. The CDR3 has 13 amino acids. The CDR3 loop is CAISAVDRDDQFF. In nucleotides, the CDR3 is TGTGCCATCAGTGCGGTGGATCGAGACGACCAGTTCTTC.

The chain uses TRBV18 and TRBJ2-7, with D maybe TRBD2 (6 bases). CDR3 length: 16 amino acids. CDR1 and CDR2 (germline): KGHSH, LQKENI. Trimming removed 3 bases at V and 4 bases at J, with 19 bases between. In DNA, the CDR3 is TGTGCCAGCTCACCCCGGGACTCCGGACGAAAATACGAGCAGTACTTC. It encodes CASSPRDSGRKYEQYF.

The chain links TRBV19 to TRBJ2-1; perhaps TRBD2 as D (5 bases). Germline values: CDR1 LNHDA, CDR2 SQIVND (reference sequence). V was clipped by 7 bases and J by 0 bases, with 10 bases between them. This CDR3 has 14 amino acids. This CDR3 reads CASTLGSSYNEQFF. DNA for the CDR3: TGTGCCAGTACCCTAGGGAGCTCCTACAATGAGCAGTTCTTC. The full variable domain, with the rest looked up from reference TRBV19 and TRBJ2-1, is DGGITQSPKYLFRKEGQNVTLSCEQNLNHDAMYWYRQDPGQGLRLIYYSQIVNDFQKGDIAEGYSVSREKKESFPLTVTSAQKNPTAFYLCASTLGSSYNEQFFGPGTRLTVL.

The chain links TRBV5-1 to TRBJ1-1; D remains unclear. CDR3 size: 13 residues. V gave up 1 base and J gave up 1 base, with 5 bases separating them. Germline CDR1 is SGHRS and CDR2 is YFSETQ. CDR3 in DNA: TGCGCCAGCAGCTTGTGGGGGAACACTGAAGCTTTCTTT. Protein: CASSLWGNTEAFF.

This clone was detected only once. The V gene is TRBV4-2, the J gene TRBJ2-6; either TRBD1 or TRBD2 may supply D (5 bases each). The CDR3 totals 16 residues. Trimming left V 0 bases short and J 4 bases short, with 10 bases between. Per germline, CDR1 LGHNA and CDR2 YNFKEQ. Written as DNA, the CDR3 is TGTGCCAGCAGCCAAGATGGGACCGTGGGGGCCAACGTCCTGACTTTC. The encoded protein is CASSQDGTVGANVLTF.

V is TRBV7-8 and J is TRBJ1-5, with D possibly TRBD1 on 6 matching bases. Trimming shortened V by 5 bases and J by 7 bases, and 12 bases separated the two germline ends. The CDR3 spans 13 residues. Germline loops: CDR1 SGHVS, CDR2 FQNEAQ. In DNA, the CDR3 is TGTGCCAGCAGCCCGGGGAGGGGGCAGCCCCAGCATTTT. Translated: CASSPGRGQPQHF.

The V and J genes are TRBV18 and TRBJ1-3, with D uncertain. This CDR3 contains 16 residues. The V end lost 6 bases, the J end lost 0 bases, and 15 bases lay between the germline ends. Germline lookup yields CDR1 KGHSH and CDR2 LQKENI. The CDR3 reads CASSPYPSDSGNTIYF. The CDR3 DNA sequence: TGTGCCAGCTCCCCGTATCCCAGTGACTCTGGAAACACCATATATTTT.

The chain employs TRBV28 and TRBJ2-7; 10 bases align to TRBD2. J lost 0 bases, V lost 2 bases, and 7 bases had no gene match. The germline gives CDR1 MDHEN, CDR2 SYDVKM. This CDR3 contains 17 residues. The DNA for the CDR3 is TGTGCCAGCAGTTTAGTTGGGACTAGCGTTAGCTCCTACGAGCAGTACTTC. Translation: CASSLVGTSVSSYEQYF.

This clone is large. The V gene is TRBV6-1, the J gene TRBJ2-7, with no clear D. Germline values: CDR1 MNHNS, CDR2 SASEGT. The CDR3 contains 13 residues. The V gene lost 6 bases and the J gene lost 0 bases, with 9 bases spanning the gap. CDR3 in amino acids: CASRSASSYEQYF. The DNA of the CDR3 is TGTGCCAGCAGGTCCGCTAGCTCCTACGAGCAGTACTTC.

In nucleotides, the CDR3 is TGTGCCAGCAGCTTAGCGCTCGGACTAGCGGGAGGTGAGCAGTTCTTC. Residues: CASSLALGLAGGEQFF. This rearrangement joins TRBV7-9 to TRBJ2-1; 14 bases line up with TRBD2. Germline lookup yields CDR1 SEHNR and CDR2 FQNEAQ (reference sequence). Trimming cost V 0 bases and J 9 bases; bases outside gene matches: 4. CDR3 size: 16 residues.

The rearrangement links TRBV2 to TRBJ2-1; D may be TRBD2 (5 bases). CDR3 length: 13 amino acids. The V end was cut by 7 bases, the J end by 0 bases, with 7 bases between. Germline V gene lookup returns CDR1 SNHLY and CDR2 FYNNEI. The CDR3 here is CASMGDSYNEQFF. The CDR3 nucleotides read TGTGCCAGCATGGGAGACTCCTACAATGAGCAGTTCTTC. Drawing the rest from reference TRBV2 and TRBJ2-1, the complete variable domain is EPEVTQTPSHQVTQMGQEVILRCVPISNHLYFYWYRQILGQKVEFLVSFYNNEISEKSEIFDDQFSVERPDGSNFTLKIRSTKLEDSAMYFCASMGDSYNEQFFGPGTRLTVL.